These 18 T cell receptor beta chains were all obtained from the same sample, sequenced in a study of cytomegalovirus exposure and HLA in healthy donors. The PCR made use of 60 Vbeta and 13 Jbeta primers. Assay: immunoSEQ multiplex PCR; the TCRdb copy retains only in-frame clones and omits some. The sample carries around 120,000 clones, roughly 80% recorded once. Material for sequencing was PBMCs. The receptors originated from a boy aged 5-17 years in good health and CMV-seronegative.

The chain employs TRBV11-2 and TRBJ1-4; D possibly corresponds to TRBD1 (5 bases). Germline CDR1 SGHAT, CDR2 FQNNGV. The ends were cut back, 5 bases at V and 3 bases at J, with 10 bases in the middle. The CDR3 is 14 residues long. The CDR3 region is CASSHGGANEKLFF. The CDR3 nucleotides are TGTGCCAGCAGCCATGGGGGGGCTAATGAAAAACTGTTTTTT.

In DNA form, the CDR3 reads TGTGCCTCCCGTCGGGGGAACACTGAAGCTTTCTTT. Translating gives CASRRGNTEAFF. The chain links TRBV27 to TRBJ1-1, with D hard to call. Per the germline V gene, CDR1 is MNHEY and CDR2 is SMNVEV (reference sequence). V lost 11 bases and J lost 1, with 11 bases in between. This CDR3 is built from 12 residues.

V usage is TRBV7-9 and J usage is TRBJ1-4, with 8 positions matching TRBD1. V dropped 5 bases and J dropped 8; count of bases not matched to a gene: 7. The CDR3 is 14 amino acids. Germline V gene data show CDR1 as SEHNR and CDR2 as FQNEAQ (reference sequence). The CDR3 DNA reads TGTGCCAGCAGCCCCGGACAGGGAGTGGAAAAACTGTTTTTT. It encodes CASSPGQGVEKLFF. Looking up the rest from reference TRBV7-9 and TRBJ1-4 gives the full variable domain: DTGVSQNPRHKITKRGQNVTFRCDPISEHNRLYWYRQTLGQGPEFLTYFQNEAQLEKSRLLSDRFSAERPKGSFSTLEIQRTEQGDSAMYLCASSPGQGVEKLFFGSGTQLSVL.

The chain combines TRBV7-3 with TRBJ2-1; a possible D gene is TRBD1 (5 bases). Germline CDR1 is SGHTA and CDR2 is FQGTGA. Trimming shortened V by 1 base and J by 10 bases, and 14 bases separated the two germline ends. This CDR3 region has 14 residues. The CDR3 spells CASSLMGGPGEQFF. In nucleotides, the CDR3 is TGTGCCAGCAGCTTAATGGGTGGGCCAGGGGAGCAGTTCTTC.

The V call is TRBV30, the J call TRBJ2-1, with 8 nucleotides matching TRBD1. V dropped 2 bases and J dropped 8; count of bases not matched to a gene: 11. CDR1 is GTSNPN and CDR2 is SVGIG in the germline V gene (reference sequence). CDR3 length: 15 residues. The CDR3 region has the DNA TGTGCCTGGAGTCCCGGGACAGGTACTTTGGATGAGCAGTTCTTC. This gives the protein CAWSPGTGTLDEQFF.

This clone occurred once. The J gene is TRBJ2-7, the V gene TRBV6-1; possibly TRBD1 for D (6 bases). Germline CDR1 is MNHNS and CDR2 is SASEGT. The V end was cut by 1 base, the J end by 1 base, with 17 bases between. CDR3 length: 17 amino acids. The CDR3, as DNA: TGTGCCAGCAGTGAAGTCTTGGGGACACCTTCTTCCTACGAGCAGTACTTC. Protein sequence: CASSEVLGTPSSYEQYF.

This clone was seen only once. This chain links TRBV5-1 with TRBJ1-1; D is possibly TRBD1 (6 bases). This CDR3 spans 13 amino acids. V gave up 3 bases and J gave up 9 bases, with 15 bases separating them. Germline CDR1 and CDR2: SGHRS and YFSETQ. The CDR3 bases are TGCGCCAGCAGCTCCGAAACAGGGCGTCAAGCTTTCTTT. Translation gives CASSSETGRQAFF. Filled out from reference TRBV5-1 and TRBJ1-1, the complete variable domain reads KAGVTQTPRYLIKTRGQQVTLSCSPISGHRSVSWYQQTPGQGLQFLFEYFSETQRNKGNFPGRFSGRQFSNSRSEMNVSTLELGDSALYLCASSSETGRQAFFGQGTRLTVV.

The rearrangement joins TRBV29-1 to TRBJ2-1, with D maybe TRBD1 (6 bases). The V end was cut by 1 base, the J end by 5 bases, with 9 bases between. Per germline, CDR1 SQVTM and CDR2 ANQGSEA. The CDR3 is 13 amino acids. The CDR3 DNA reads TGCAGCGTTGAAGTGGACAGTCACAATGAGCAGTTCTTC. Translation: CSVEVDSHNEQFF.

This clone was counted once. This sequence joins TRBV5-1 and TRBJ2-7; perhaps TRBD1 as D (6 bases). CDR3 length equals 14 residues. Germline V lookup: CDR1 SGHRS, CDR2 YFSETQ. Trimming removed 5 bases at V and 0 bases at J, with 12 bases between. DNA of the CDR3: TGCGCCAGCAGAGAGGGGGTTAGCTCCTACGAGCAGTACTTC. It codes for CASREGVSSYEQYF.

This chain joins TRBV19 and TRBJ2-1; 10 nucleotides align to TRBD2. The V gene end was trimmed by 1 base and the J gene end by 10 bases; junction bases not matched to a gene: 4. The CDR3 loop spans 14 amino acids. CDR1 LNHDA and CDR2 SQIVND come from the germline V gene (reference sequence). CDR3 nucleotide sequence: TGTGCCAGTAGTATAGGGATTAGCGGGGGGGAGCAGTTCTTC. This encodes CASSIGISGGEQFF.

With respect to this clone: Germline is not matched at one junction end, which may reflect a read error. The rearrangement links TRBV10-3 to TRBJ2-7; a weak D match, TRBD2 (6 bases). CDR3 length: 12 amino acids. Germline lookup yields CDR1 ENHRY and CDR2 SYGVKD. CDR3 in amino acids: CAISETSMLPLF. CDR3 sequence (DNA): TGTGCCATCAGTGAGACTAGCATGCTTCCCCTCTTC.

V and J are TRBV23-1 and TRBJ2-7, with 7 bases aligning to TRBD2. TRBV23-1 is an open reading frame whose function is uncertain. This CDR3 comprises 17 residues. J gave up 7 bases and V 3 bases, and 18 bases lay outside the gene matches. As DNA, the CDR3 is TGCGCCAGCAGTCATTGGCTAGCGACCCACCCGCGGGAGGAGCAGTACTTC. Amino acid sequence: CASSHWLATHPREEQYF.

The CDR3 spells CASSQEARDQPQHF. Written as DNA, the CDR3 is TGCGCCAGCAGCCAAGAGGCGAGGGATCAGCCCCAGCATTTT. The chain uses TRBV4-3 and TRBJ1-5; no clear D gene. The CDR3 extends over 14 amino acids. V lost 0 bases, J lost 5 bases, and 8 bases lay in between. The germline CDR1 and CDR2 sequences are LGHNA and YSLEER.

The chain is built from TRBV6-4 and TRBJ1-2, with no clear D. Trimming took off 0 bases at V and 0 bases at J, with 11 bases between the two ends. Germline V gene sequence: CDR1 MRHNA, CDR2 SNTAGT. This CDR3 comprises 16 residues. The CDR3 DNA reads TGTGCCAGCAGTGACTCTACTCCGCCGACTAACTATGGCTACACCTTC. Translating gives CASSDSTPPTNYGYTF.

The V gene is TRBV30, the J gene TRBJ2-5; maybe TRBD2 (6 bases). Between the trimmed V and J ends, which lost 2 bases and 1 base, there was a span of 20 bases. The CDR3 runs 17 residues. CDR1 is GTSNPN, CDR2 SVGIG, per germline (reference sequence). The CDR3: CAWSWSGRPRAQETQYF. The CDR3 DNA sequence: TGTGCCTGGAGTTGGTCAGGGAGGCCCCGAGCCCAAGAGACCCAGTACTTC. The whole variable domain, filled in from reference TRBV30 and TRBJ2-5, reads SQTIHQWPATLVQPVGSPLSLECTVEGTSNPNLYWYRQAAGRGLQLLFYSVGIGQISSEVPQNLSASRPQDRQFILSSKKLLLSDSGFYLCAWSWSGRPRAQETQYFGPGTRLLVL.

The rearrangement uses TRBV11-2 and TRBJ2-1; 9 positions agree with TRBD1. The CDR3 covers 16 residues. Germline V gene sequence: CDR1 SGHAT, CDR2 FQNNGV. J gave up 2 bases and V 5 bases, and 7 bases lay outside the gene matches. The CDR3 DNA follows: TGTGCCAGCAGCCCCATGACAGGGGGAGCCTACAATGAGCAGTTCTTC. Translation: CASSPMTGGAYNEQFF.

The genes are TRBV5-4 and TRBJ2-3; D might be TRBD2 (6 bases). The ends were cut back, 3 bases at V and 6 bases at J, with 14 bases in the middle. The CDR3 extends over 14 amino acids. CDR1 is SGHNT and CDR2 is YYREEE in the germline V gene (reference sequence). The CDR3 is CASSSGLFTDTQYF. CDR3 coding DNA: TGTGCCAGCAGCTCCGGACTATTTACGGATACGCAGTATTTT. Full variable domain (rest looked up from reference TRBV5-4 and TRBJ2-3): ETGVTQSPTHLIKTRGQQVTLRCSSQSGHNTVSWYQQALGQGPQFIFQYYREEENGRGNFPPRFSGLQFPNYSSELNVNALELDDSALYLCASSSGLFTDTQYFGPGTRLTVL.

The CDR3 DNA sequence: TGTGCCAGCAGCTTATCTGTGAGAGATACGCAGTATTTT. It translates to CASSLSVRDTQYF. This chain uses TRBV11-2 with TRBJ2-3, with unresolved D. V lost 2 bases to trimming and J lost 5 bases, with 8 bases between them. The CDR3 totals 13 residues. In germline, CDR1 is SGHAT, CDR2 FQNNGV.